The entry below describes one T cell receptor beta chain. There is no known antigen for this receptor. No base quality values were provided; no much bigger clone lies one nucleotide off. Participants in the prospective study were enrolled through a virtual design, were aged about 18 to 89 years, and lived in 20 to 30 United States geographic areas. To assign participants to cohorts, the prospective study relied on clinical history that participants themselves reported in a screening survey and a study questionnaire. Exposed participants had been in contact, within 2 weeks of entering the study, with a person who had a PCR-confirmed or clinician-diagnosed case of COVID-19. Each participant in the prospective study had whole blood, serum and a nasopharyngeal or oropharyngeal swab collected by mobile phlebotomists. Participants in the prospective study had the option to provide additional blood draws and questionnaires over a roughly 2-month period. Prospective study blood samples were shipped either frozen or at room temperature before DNA extraction.

This record belongs to a study of blood T cell repertoires in COVID-19 (dated by TCRdb to about 2020). The study in broad terms: Samples from collaborators originated in the United States, Italy and Spain and spanned both the acute and convalescent phases of COVID-19. The prospective study material was composed of cDNA or gDNA derived from T cells, B-cell-depleted T cells, or PBMCs. A de-identified subject ID, COVID-19 status, age in years and sex were almost always included in the sample metadata. Where HLA class I and class II types were available, the types were taken from metadata supplied by the sample provider, not from assay-based typing. The repertoires were made available in a free public database intended to serve as a resource for research on the immune response to SARS-CoV-2. Samples came from the ongoing ImmuneRACE study (first 160 participants) plus 1,254 subjects from 6 global collaborators. The dataset comprised deeply sampled blood TCRbeta repertoires from subjects exposed to, actively infected with, or recovered from COVID-19. Overall study results and their limits: Clinical and demographic metadata were provided uncurated, with the amount varying by source and participant.

TCRbeta CDR3 regions were amplified from genomic DNA using the immunoSEQ Assay, a bias-controlled multiplex PCR. In the paper's pipeline: Within the assay, amplification of reference gene primers was used to estimate how many nucleated cells each sample contained. To quantify the absolute abundance of each unique TCRbeta CDR3 rearrangement, sequence reads were collapsed and filtered. Productive Simpson clonality was computed per sample as the square root of Simpson's diversity index over productive rearrangements. TCRdb retrieved this table from immuneACCESS and kept in-frame rearrangements only. Not all clones are present; in checked studies, unresolved V genes account for under half, and no reason is known for the remainder. V and J calls and clone size are as listed in that table; D and trimming were resolved from the DNA. The sample table holds 200,000 to 250,000 clones, of which roughly 89% were seen once. Jointly, the top ten make up approximately 15% of the sample.

The receptor's source is a man aged 25-45 years who had been exposed to COVID-19. Sequencing used PBMCs or T cells enriched from blood (not recorded which).

Here is the DNA: TGTGCCAGCAGCTTAGTCCGGACAGGGGGAGATGGCTACACCTTC. The resulting protein is CASSLVRTGGDGYTF. Recombination linked TRBV11-2 to TRBJ1-2, with 10 bases matching TRBD1. CDR1 and CDR2, per the germline V gene, are SGHAT and FQNNGV. The CDR3 runs 15 residues from the cysteine to the phenylalanine. Kept here is only the CDR3 DNA, which spans 45 bases and is read in frame from base 1. At the junction V is shortened by 1 base and J by 6 bases; bases outside the gene matches: 5. With all but the CDR3 taken from the reference TRBV11-2 and TRBJ1-2 genes, the full variable domain is: EAGVAQSPRYKIIEKRQSVAFWCNPISGHATLYWYQQILGQGPKLLIQFQNNGVVDDSQLPKDRFSAERLKGVDSTLKIQPAKLEDSAVYLCASSLVRTGGDGYTFGSGTRLTVV.